This entry lists 15 T cell receptor beta chains sequenced from one sample in a study of monozygotic twins with inflammatory bowel disease. TCRdb re-called the 5' RACE reads and shows each CDR3 protein once, DNA omitted. In total, the table holds roughly 160,000 distinct CDR3 sequences. Specimen: blood. The receptors originated from a human donor with ulcerative colitis or Crohn's disease, or a healthy co-twin of an affected twin (not recorded which).

V usage is TRBV6-5 and J usage is TRBJ1-1; TCRdb returns TRBD1, unconfirmable since there is no DNA. The CDR3 is 17 residues long. Germline V CDR1 and CDR2: MNHEY, SVGAGI. The CDR3 protein is CASSYSSGGVREGEAFF.

This chain connects TRBV20-1 to TRBJ2-7; TCRdb picks TRBD2, but there is no DNA to check that call. Germline assignment: CDR1 DFQATT and CDR2 SNEGSKA (reference sequence). CDR3 length: 14 residues. CDR3: CSATGLAGWNEQYF.

The V call is TRBV2, the J call TRBJ2-1; as DNA is missing, the TRBD2 call by TCRdb cannot be tested. The germline gives CDR1 SNHLY, CDR2 FYNNEI. CDR3 length equals 15 residues. CDR3 loop: CASSVEDFTYNEQFF.

The chain employs TRBV15 and TRBJ1-4; TCRdb lists TRBD1, though no DNA is available to test this call. The CDR3 covers 15 residues. Germline CDR1 is LNHNV and CDR2 is YYDKDF (reference sequence). CDR3 residues: CATSRDLGPGEKLFF.

This rearrangement joins TRBV7-9 to TRBJ2-7; TCRdb's assignment of TRBD2 cannot be checked, as there is no DNA. This CDR3 region has 14 residues. In germline, CDR1 is SEHNR, CDR2 FQNEAQ (reference sequence). The CDR3 region is CASSLGGPSYEQYF.

The gene calls are TRBV7-3 and TRBJ2-3. There are 14 residues in the CDR3. Germline-derived CDR1 and CDR2 are SGHTA and FQGTGA. CDR3 amino acids: CASTPISATDTQYF.

This chain joins TRBV7-2 and TRBJ2-5; the D call from TCRdb, TRBD2, cannot be confirmed without DNA. The CDR3 is made up of 15 amino acids. CDR1 SGHTA and CDR2 FQGNSA come from the germline V gene. The CDR3 is CASSLGGSEGETQYF. The whole variable domain, filled in from reference TRBV7-2 and TRBJ2-5, reads GAGVSQSPSNKVTEKGKDVELRCDPISGHTALYWYRQSLGQGLEFLIYFQGNSAPDKSGLPSDRFSAERTGGSVSTLTIQRTQQEDSAVYLCASSLGGSEGETQYFGPGTRLLVL.

The rearrangement joins TRBV2 to TRBJ2-5; TCRdb's D call, TRBD2, is unchecked because there is no DNA. The CDR3 is 14 amino acids. The germline gives CDR1 SNHLY, CDR2 FYNNEI. CDR3 sequence: CASSEIAGGRTQYF.

The chain recombines TRBV6-1 with TRBJ2-1. CDR1 and CDR2 (germline): MNHNS, SASEGT. The CDR3 has 14 amino acids. The CDR3 reads CASRRGIDYNEQFF.

This chain links TRBV29-1 with TRBJ2-5; TCRdb lists TRBD1, though no DNA is available to test this call. CDR3 length: 14 residues. The V gene's germline CDR1 is SQVTM and CDR2 ANQGSEA. CDR3 in amino acids: CSVPYEGARETQYF.

V gene TRBV28 combines with J gene TRBJ2-1; TCRdb indicates TRBD2, and absent DNA this call remains unverified. In germline, CDR1 is MDHEN, CDR2 SYDVKM. The CDR3 contains 15 residues. The CDR3 sequence: CASSSIGLAANEQFF.

The chain employs TRBV5-1 and TRBJ2-7; TCRdb designates TRBD2, a call that cannot be tested without DNA. This CDR3 is built from 15 residues. Germline V gene lookup returns CDR1 SGHRS and CDR2 YFSETQ. The CDR3 region is CASSLGTSGRIEQYF.

This chain joins TRBV28 and TRBJ1-6; TCRdb returns TRBD1, unconfirmable since there is no DNA. This CDR3 contains 16 residues. Germline V gene sequence: CDR1 MDHEN, CDR2 SYDVKM. The CDR3 loop is CASRNSGTGPYSPLHF.

V and J are TRBV10-3 and TRBJ2-5; TCRdb reports TRBD1, a call that lacks DNA to check it against. CDR1 is ENHRY, CDR2 SYGVKD, per germline. This CDR3 comprises 15 residues. CDR3 sequence reads: CAIGKGGGSQETQYF.

The CDR3 here is CASSLLARDYIQYF. The chain carries TRBV7-9 and TRBJ2-4; the TCRdb call, TRBD1, lacks DNA for checking. Germline CDR1 reads SEHNR; CDR2 reads FQNEAQ (reference sequence). The CDR3 loop spans 14 amino acids. The full variable domain, completed using reference TRBV7-9 and TRBJ2-4, is DTGVSQNPRHKITKRGQNVTFRCDPISEHNRLYWYRQTLGQGPEFLTYFQNEAQLEKSRLLSDRFSAERPKGSFSTLEIQRTEQGDSAMYLCASSLLARDYIQYFGAGTRLSVL.